The 26 T cell receptor beta chains below were found in one sample sequenced in a study of cytomegalovirus exposure and HLA in healthy donors. The PCR contained 60 Vbeta and 13 Jbeta primers. Some clones are missing from TCRdb's copy, which holds only in-frame ones; the method was immunoSEQ multiplex PCR. The table records more than 100,000 clones, about 78% of them present only once. The source material was PBMCs. The origin of the receptors is a woman aged 40 to 49 in good health and CMV-seropositive.

The sample holds one count of this clone. The chain combines TRBV4-1 with TRBJ1-1; D is possibly TRBD1 (6 bases). Germline CDR1 and CDR2: MGHRA and YSYEKL. This CDR3 has 17 residues. V shed 4 bases and J shed 4 bases, with 22 bases lying between them. This CDR3 reads CASSLSPPQGLSTEAFF. The CDR3 DNA reads TGCGCCAGCAGCCTTTCACCGCCGCAGGGGTTGAGCACTGAAGCTTTCTTT.

The chain couples TRBV7-8 to TRBJ2-7, with a tentative D call TRBD1 (5 bases). Trimming took off 4 bases at V and 3 bases at J, with 7 bases between the two ends. CDR3 length: 12 residues. CDR1 and CDR2 from the germline V gene are SGHVS and FQNEAQ. This CDR3 is CASSWGLYEQYF. In DNA, the CDR3 is TGTGCCAGCAGCTGGGGCCTCTACGAGCAGTACTTC.

The chain couples TRBV7-2 to TRBJ2-5, with a weak D call TRBD1 (6 bases). The V end was cut by 6 bases, the J end by 0 bases, with 11 bases between. The CDR3 runs to 14 residues. Germline V lookup: CDR1 SGHTA, CDR2 FQGNSA. Written as DNA, the CDR3 is TGTGCCAGCAGTCAAGACAGGTACCAAGAGACCCAGTACTTC. Translation gives CASSQDRYQETQYF.

This chain uses TRBV19 with TRBJ1-1; possible D gene TRBD1, 6 bases. The CDR3 covers 14 residues. The V gene lost 3 bases and the J gene lost 1 base, with 9 bases spanning the gap. Germline V gives CDR1 LNHDA, CDR2 SQIVND (reference sequence). The CDR3, as DNA: TGTGCCAGTAGTATTCAGGGGCCGAACACTGAAGCTTTCTTT. Translated, it gives CASSIQGPNTEAFF. Filled out from reference TRBV19 and TRBJ1-1, the complete variable domain reads DGGITQSPKYLFRKEGQNVTLSCEQNLNHDAMYWYRQDPGQGLRLIYYSQIVNDFQKGDIAEGYSVSREKKESFPLTVTSAQKNPTAFYLCASSIQGPNTEAFFGQGTRLTVV.

The J gene is TRBJ2-5, the V gene TRBV18, with 7 bases aligning to TRBD1. The CDR3 extends over 14 amino acids. The V segment lost 6 bases and the J segment 1 base; nucleotides outside the gene matches: 5. CDR1 and CDR2 from the germline V gene are KGHSH and LQKENI. The chain's CDR3 is CASSPRQGQETQYF. CDR3 DNA sequence: TGTGCCAGCTCTCCAAGACAGGGCCAAGAGACCCAGTACTTC.

V is TRBV18 and J is TRBJ2-3; D perhaps matches TRBD1 (5 bases). CDR3 length: 16 residues. Deletions cut 5 bases from V and 4 bases from J, with 19 bases between. Germline V gene sequence: CDR1 KGHSH, CDR2 LQKENI. The DNA of the CDR3 is TGTGCCAGCTCATATGTACAGGAGTCGGCCTCAGATACGCAGTATTTT. Protein product: CASSYVQESASDTQYF.

The chain is built from TRBV7-9 and TRBJ1-2; 8 nucleotides agree with TRBD1. V was pared by 5 bases and J by 4 bases, with 9 bases of the junction left unmatched. This CDR3 is 15 amino acids long. From germline, CDR1 is SEHNR and CDR2 FQNEAQ (reference sequence). The CDR3 nucleotides are TGTGCCAGCAGCAGAGACAGGGGAAGCAGCTATGGCTACACCTTC. Translated: CASSRDRGSSYGYTF.

Details on this clone: Distinct nucleotide sequences in the sample also encode this CDR3. This chain links TRBV19 with TRBJ1-4, with D maybe TRBD1 (6 bases). The V gene's germline CDR1 is LNHDA and CDR2 SQIVND (reference sequence). V was clipped by 4 bases and J by 6 bases, with 12 bases between them. This CDR3 contains 14 residues. The CDR3 bases are TGTGCCAGTAGTAAACGGGCAGGGGATGAAAAACTGTTTTTT. Encoded protein: CASSKRAGDEKLFF.

This chain uses TRBV6-4 with TRBJ2-1; 9 bases are a match to TRBD2. The CDR3 is 16 residues long. Germline values: CDR1 MRHNA, CDR2 SNTAGT. J lost 5 bases, V lost 4 bases, and 9 bases had no gene match. CDR3 loop: CASSGPNRGGDNEQFF. DNA of the CDR3: TGTGCCAGCAGTGGCCCGAATCGCGGGGGGGACAATGAGCAGTTCTTC.

The genes are TRBV7-2 and TRBJ2-5; TRBD1 is a possible D gene (7 bases). The V end was cut by 5 bases, the J end by 4 bases, with 14 bases between. This CDR3 has 14 residues. Germline CDR1 reads SGHTA; CDR2 reads FQGNSA. The CDR3, as DNA: TGTGCCAGCAGCCACCCAGGGGGAGGAGAGACCCAGTACTTC. Its protein product is CASSHPGGGETQYF.

The J gene is TRBJ1-4, the V gene TRBV5-1; D is ambiguous. The V gene's germline CDR1 is SGHRS and CDR2 YFSETQ. This CDR3 is 13 amino acids long. Trimming removed 2 bases from V and 5 bases from J, with 7 bases in between. In DNA form, the CDR3 reads TGCGCCAGCAGCTTTTCCAGAAATGAAAAACTGTTTTTT. This translates into CASSFSRNEKLFF.

With regard to this clone: The CDR3 ends on some other residue instead of the conserved phenylalanine or tryptophan, so this is likely a read error. The chain uses TRBV2 and TRBJ1-2; no clear D gene. In germline, CDR1 is SNHLY, CDR2 FYNNEI. This CDR3 comprises 15 residues. V was pared by 8 bases and J by 8 bases, with 24 bases between. The CDR3 loop is CASSRRNAVVEGYTV. Here the CDR3 DNA reads TGTGCCAGCTCCCGGAGGAACGCGGTCGTCGAAGGCTACACCGTC.

The CDR3 protein is CASSLELAGGPLGRKYF. The CDR3 nucleotides are TGTGCCAGCAGCTTAGAACTAGCGGGGGGCCCCCTGGGGAGGAAGTACTTC. This chain connects TRBV11-2 to TRBJ2-7; 12 bases fit TRBD2. Germline-derived CDR1 and CDR2 are SGHAT and FQNNGV. The length of the CDR3 is 17 residues. With V trimmed by 0 bases and J by 11 bases, 14 bases remained unmatched. Complete variable domain (other parts from reference TRBV11-2 and TRBJ2-7): EAGVAQSPRYKIIEKRQSVAFWCNPISGHATLYWYQQILGQGPKLLIQFQNNGVVDDSQLPKDRFSAERLKGVDSTLKIQPAKLEDSAVYLCASSLELAGGPLGRKYFGPGTRLTVT.

The genes are TRBV11-1 and TRBJ2-7; 8 bases match TRBD1. This CDR3 is 14 amino acids long. In germline, CDR1 is SGHAT, CDR2 FQDESV (reference sequence). The junction had 2 bases not matched to a gene; V was cut back by 1 base and J by 3 bases. Here the CDR3 reads CASSLGTGFYEQYF. The CDR3 region has the DNA TGTGCCAGCAGCTTAGGGACAGGGTTCTACGAGCAGTACTTC.

This rearrangement joins TRBV18 to TRBJ2-6; a weak D match, TRBD1 (5 bases). Germline V gene sequence: CDR1 KGHSH, CDR2 LQKENI. CDR3 length: 15 amino acids. V lost 4 bases and J lost 2, with 9 bases in between. CDR3: CASSLQGAGANVLTF. In DNA form, the CDR3 reads TGTGCCAGCTCACTGCAGGGTGCTGGGGCCAACGTCCTGACTTTC.

The chain recombines TRBV2 with TRBJ2-1; 10 bases line up with TRBD1. CDR3 length: 14 residues. Trimming removed 11 bases from V and 5 bases from J; junction bases left unmatched: 9. Germline V gene data show CDR1 as SNHLY and CDR2 as FYNNEI. CDR3 bases: TGTGCCGGAGCCGGGGACAGGGGCGACAATGAGCAGTTCTTC. This translates into CAGAGDRGDNEQFF.

This chain links TRBV25-1 with TRBJ2-7; TRBD1 is a possible D gene (5 bases). The V gene's germline CDR1 is MGHDK and CDR2 SYGVNS. The V and J ends lost 5 bases and 0 bases respectively, with 14 bases between them. The CDR3 is made up of 15 amino acids. The CDR3 nucleotides are TGTGCCAGCAGTTGGACGACAGCCTTCTCCTACGAGCAGTACTTC. This translates into CASSWTTAFSYEQYF.

The chain carries TRBV5-1 and TRBJ1-2; D gene uncertain. The CDR3 length is 14 residues. Per the germline V gene, CDR1 is SGHRS and CDR2 is YFSETQ. Trimming took 4 bases from V and 8 from J, leaving 18 bases between them. The CDR3 is CASSLRTAGLGYTF. The CDR3 DNA reads as TGCGCCAGCAGCCTCCGCACAGCGGGTCTCGGCTACACCTTC. Using reference TRBV5-1 and TRBJ1-2 for the parts outside the CDR3, the full variable domain is KAGVTQTPRYLIKTRGQQVTLSCSPISGHRSVSWYQQTPGQGLQFLFEYFSETQRNKGNFPGRFSGRQFSNSRSEMNVSTLELGDSALYLCASSLRTAGLGYTFGSGTRLTVV.

This clone appeared a few times. In DNA, the CDR3 is TGTGCCATCAGTGACCCGGGAGGAGGGGCCAACGTCCTGACTTTC. Translated, it gives CAISDPGGGANVLTF. The chain combines TRBV10-3 with TRBJ2-6; TRBD2 agrees at 7 bases. Germline values: CDR1 ENHRY, CDR2 SYGVKD. The CDR3 runs to 15 residues. Unmatched junction bases numbered 3, after V lost 3 bases and J lost 4 bases.

This chain joins TRBV16 and TRBJ1-3; D possibly corresponds to TRBD1 (5 bases). Trimming removed 0 bases at V and 3 bases at J, with 12 bases between. The V gene's germline CDR1 is KGHSY and CDR2 FQNENV. The CDR3 has 16 residues. Here the CDR3 DNA reads TGTGCCAGCAGCCAATCGCCCCCAGGGTATGGAAACACCATATATTTT. Protein sequence: CASSQSPPGYGNTIYF.

The chain joins TRBV25-1 to TRBJ2-7; TRBD2 matches at 9 bases. J gave up 1 base and V 5 bases, and 3 bases lay outside the gene matches. Per germline, CDR1 MGHDK and CDR2 SYGVNS. This CDR3 spans 14 amino acids. The CDR3 DNA follows: TGTGCCAGCAGTCAGCGGGGGGCATCCTACGAGCAGTACTTC. It is translated as CASSQRGASYEQYF.

V gene TRBV9 combines with J gene TRBJ2-2, with a possible D match to TRBD1 (5 bases). CDR3 length: 17 amino acids. Germline-derived CDR1 and CDR2 are SGDLS and YYNGEE. Deletions cut 3 bases from V and 6 bases from J, with 21 bases between. CDR3 DNA: TGTGCCAGCAGCGCTCGAGACAGCCGCTCAAACGCCGGGGAGCTGTTTTTT. Protein sequence: CASSARDSRSNAGELFF.

This clone showed up just a few times. The chain uses TRBV7-3 and TRBJ2-3, with TRBD2 matching 9 bases. The germline V gene has CDR1 SGHTA and CDR2 FQGTGA. CDR3 length: 14 amino acids. With 6 bases clipped from V and 7 bases from J, the junction kept 8 bases outside the gene matches. In DNA, the CDR3 is TGTGCCAGCAGAGCGGGGGGCCCTCTGAATACGCAGTATTTT. It specifies CASRAGGPLNTQYF.

The chain recombines TRBV9 with TRBJ1-2, with a tentative D call TRBD1 (5 bases). The CDR3 has 12 amino acids. With 1 base removed from V and 8 bases from J, the gap between germline ends came to 9 bases. Germline V gene sequence: CDR1 SGDLS, CDR2 YYNGEE. In DNA, the CDR3 is TGTGCCAGCAGCGTACTGGGGGGAGGCTACACCTTC. It translates to CASSVLGGGYTF.

The chain has TRBV29-1 and TRBJ2-5; TRBD1 matches 7 bases. This CDR3 region has 13 residues. Germline V gene sequence: CDR1 SQVTM, CDR2 ANQGSEA. V lost 6 bases, J lost 4 bases, and 8 bases stayed unmatched. In DNA, the CDR3 is TGCAGCGTCGCCGGGACAGAGGGAGAGACCCAGTACTTC. It specifies CSVAGTEGETQYF.

The gene calls are TRBV5-1 and TRBJ1-6; perhaps TRBD1 as D (6 bases). The CDR3 sequence is 17 residues long. From germline, CDR1 is SGHRS and CDR2 YFSETQ. The V end was cut by 2 bases, the J end by 4 bases, with 16 bases between. CDR3 sequence (DNA): TGCGCCAGCAGCTTAGGGGGAGACACCAAATATAATTCACCCCTCCACTTT. This sequence encodes CASSLGGDTKYNSPLHF.